This entry concerns a single T cell receptor (beta chain). This specimen belongs to a study of neoadjuvant anti-PD-1 for oral cavity cancer. Study-wide context: Most patients had three to four biweekly doses of 3 mg/kg nivolumab before resection. Patients without progression received a fourth nivolumab dose around day 43, then surgical resection on days 50-56.

Six replicates per PBMC sample, mostly from roughly 470 ng of genomic DNA. Repertoires were generated with immunoSEQ multiplex PCR, while TCRdb's copy carries only in-frame clones and drops some. The profile shows 10,000 to 15,000 clones, 71% of them singletons. Specified time point: after neoadjuvant nivolumab, at surgical resection. These newly diagnosed stage II-IVA oral cavity squamous cell carcinoma patients had no prior systemic or radiation treatment. Between the trimmed V and J ends, which lost 6 bases and 4 bases, there was a span of 15 bases. There are 15 residues in the CDR3. Looked up from germline, CDR1 is MNHEY and CDR2 is SMNVEV (reference sequence).

The receptor comes from a person between 35 and 79 years old with oral cavity squamous cell carcinoma. The J gene is TRBJ2-2, the V gene TRBV27, with a possible D match to TRBD2 (5 bases). The sequencing used PBMCs, collected after nivolumab (anti-PD-1) treatment. The CDR3 spells CASRERPRGTGELFF. The CDR3 DNA is TGTGCCAGCAGGGAGCGGCCTCGCGGCACCGGGGAGCTGTTTTTT.